Listed below are T cell receptor delta chains from one sample, sequenced in a study of gamma-delta T cells after stem cell transplantation. TCRdb reapplied CATT to the RT-PCR reads. The sample has about 2,200 delta-chain clones, approximately 29% seen once. The material sequenced was gamma-delta T cells. These receptors all come from a human donor. It is not recorded whose cells these are; they may come from a transplant donor. CDR3s include the opening cysteine and the closing phenylalanine or tryptophan. The D gene is left open where the match is weak. Clone size is not always given. Where it is, it says once, few, many or a class for expanded clones.

V gene: TRDV2
D gene: .
clone size: .
J gene: TRDJ1
CDR3 protein: CACDALRAPDKLIF
CDR3 DNA: TGTGCCTGTGATGCACTACGTGCCCCCGATAAACTCATCTTT

V gene: TRDV3
D gene: TRDD3
clone size: large
J gene: TRDJ1
CDR3 protein: CALTPTVRVGDTLSDKLIF
CDR3 DNA: TGTGCCTTAACTCCTACAGTTAGGGTGGGGGATACGCTTTCCGATAAACTCATCTTT

V gene: TRDV2
D gene: TRDD3
clone size: .
J gene: TRDJ3
CDR3 protein: CACDTLLGDEWDTRQMFF
CDR3 DNA: TGTGCCTGTGACACATTACTGGGGGATGAGTGGGACACCCGACAGATGTTTTTC

V gene: TRDV1
D gene: .
clone size: .
J gene: TRDJ1
CDR3 protein: CALGELPNDGVDGQKLIF
CDR3 DNA: TGTGCTCTTGGGGAATTACCAAACGACGGGGTCGACGGGCAGAAACTCATCTTT

V gene: TRDV2
D gene: .
clone size: few
J gene: TRDJ1
CDR3 protein: CACDSLGGDPLYTDKLIF
CDR3 DNA: TGTGCCTGTGACTCCCTTGGTGGGGATCCCCTATACACCGATAAACTCATCTTT

V gene: TRDV2
D gene: TRDD3
clone size: .
J gene: TRDJ1
CDR3 protein: CACDTIPLGDTLVADKLIF
CDR3 DNA: TGTGCCTGTGACACAATTCCGCTGGGGGATACTTTAGTCGCCGATAAACTCATCTTT

V gene: TRDV2
D gene: TRDD3
clone size: .
J gene: TRDJ1
CDR3 protein: CACDTVDTGGLRPSYTDKLIF
CDR3 DNA: TGTGCCTGTGACACCGTGGATACTGGGGGATTACGCCCCTCGTACACCGATAAACTCATCTTT

V gene: TRDV3
D gene: .
clone size: .
J gene: TRDJ1
CDR3 protein: CAISWVAGTDKLIF
CDR3 DNA: TGTGCCATCTCCTGGGTGGCGGGAACCGATAAACTCATCTTT

V gene: TRDV2
D gene: TRDD3
clone size: .
J gene: TRDJ1
CDR3 protein: CACDPVLGDIGYTDKLIF
CDR3 DNA: TGTGCCTGTGACCCTGTACTGGGGGATATCGGGTACACCGATAAACTCATCTTT

V gene: TRAV29/DV5
D gene: TRDD3
clone size: .
J gene: TRDJ1
CDR3 protein: CAASYSGATPTLGDNFGTDKLIF
CDR3 DNA: TGTGCAGCAAGTTACTCCGGCGCCACTCCGACTCTGGGGGATAATTTCGGCACCGATAAACTCATCTTT

V gene: TRDV2
D gene: TRDD3
clone size: .
J gene: TRDJ1
CDR3 protein: CACDTLWGPNTDKLIF
CDR3 DNA: TGTGCCTGTGACACCCTCTGGGGGCCAAACACCGATAAACTCATCTTT

V gene: TRDV2
D gene: TRDD3
clone size: few
J gene: TRDJ1
CDR3 protein: CACDTMPPLRGMGTDKLIF
CDR3 DNA: TGTGCCTGTGACACGATGCCTCCCCTACGGGGGATGGGGACCGATAAACTCATCTTT

V gene: TRDV2
D gene: TRDD3
clone size: .
J gene: TRDJ1
CDR3 protein: CACDVLGDTSPYTDKLIF
CDR3 DNA: TGTGCCTGTGACGTACTGGGGGATACGTCTCCGTACACCGATAAACTCATCTTT

V gene: TRDV1
D gene: TRDD3
clone size: .
J gene: TRDJ1
CDR3 protein: CALGELPSSVLGSGDTDKLIF
CDR3 DNA: TGTGCTCTTGGGGAACTCCCCTCCTCCGTACTGGGGAGCGGGGACACCGATAAACTCATCTTT

V gene: TRDV2
D gene: TRDD3
clone size: few
J gene: TRDJ3
CDR3 protein: CACDTVLLGAIDTSWDTRQMFF
CDR3 DNA: TGTGCCTGTGACACCGTACTTCTGGGGGCTATTGACACCTCCTGGGACACCCGACAGATGTTTTTC

V gene: TRDV2
D gene: TRDD3
clone size: medium-sized
J gene: TRDJ1
CDR3 protein: CACDTIFGLGDTTDKLIF
CDR3 DNA: TGTGCCTGTGACACGATTTTTGGACTGGGGGATACCACCGATAAACTCATCTTT

V gene: TRDV1
D gene: TRDD3
clone size: .
J gene: TRDJ1
CDR3 protein: CALGERLTNEGGILRYTDKLIF
CDR3 DNA: TGTGCTCTTGGGGAACGGCTCACTAACGAGGGGGGGATACTGAGGTACACCGATAAACTCATCTTT

V gene: TRDV2
D gene: TRDD3
clone size: .
J gene: TRDJ3
CDR3 protein: CACDTLLGVPSWDTRQMFF
CDR3 DNA: TGTGCCTGTGACACCCTACTGGGGGTCCCTTCCTGGGACACCCGACAGATGTTTTTC

V gene: TRDV1
D gene: TRDD3
clone size: .
J gene: TRDJ1
CDR3 protein: CALGAGLPKLGDTGYTDKLIF
CDR3 DNA: TGTGCTCTTGGGGCCGGCCTTCCTAAACTGGGGGATACGGGGTACACCGATAAACTCATCTTT

V gene: TRDV2
D gene: TRDD3
clone size: few
J gene: TRDJ1
CDR3 protein: CACDTVAGGYAADKLIF
CDR3 DNA: TGTGCCTGTGACACCGTTGCTGGGGGATACGCGGCCGATAAACTCATCTTT

V gene: TRDV3
D gene: .
clone size: once
J gene: TRDJ3
CDR3 protein: CAVSSSGCSWDTRQMFF
CDR3 DNA: TGTGCCGTAAGCTCCTCTGGGTGCTCCTGGGACACCCGACAGATGTTTTTC

V gene: TRAV29/DV5
D gene: TRDD3
clone size: .
J gene: TRDJ1
CDR3 protein: CAASEGFSHWGTDKLIF
CDR3 DNA: TGTGCAGCAAGCGAGGGCTTCTCCCACTGGGGGACCGATAAACTCATCTTT

V gene: TRDV2
D gene: TRDD3
clone size: few
J gene: TRDJ1
CDR3 protein: CACDALRTWGMDTDKLIF
CDR3 DNA: TGTGCCTGTGACGCCCTCCGGACCTGGGGGATGGACACCGATAAACTCATCTTT

V gene: TRDV2
D gene: TRDD3
clone size: few
J gene: TRDJ1
CDR3 protein: CACDKLGDAKLIF
CDR3 DNA: TGTGCCTGTGACAAACTGGGGGATGCTAAACTCATCTTT

V gene: TRDV1
D gene: .
clone size: once
J gene: TRDJ1
CDR3 protein: CALGELGPLLYTDKLIF
CDR3 DNA: TGTGCTCTTGGGGAACTAGGCCCCCTACTGTACACCGATAAACTCATCTTT

V gene: TRDV2
D gene: TRDD3
clone size: .
J gene: TRDJ1
CDR3 protein: CACDALYVTPEVLGAHLTDKLIF
CDR3 DNA: TGTGCCTGTGACGCCCTTTATGTGACACCGGAGGTCCTGGGGGCTCACCTCACCGATAAACTCATCTTT

V gene: TRDV1
D gene: TRDD3
clone size: .
J gene: TRDJ2
CDR3 protein: CALGELRDTRGMTAQLFF
CDR3 DNA: TGTGCTCTTGGGGAATTGAGGGATACCAGGGGAATGACAGCACAACTCTTCTTT

V gene: TRDV1
D gene: TRDD3
clone size: .
J gene: TRDJ1
CDR3 protein: CALGEESLSRSYWGIRGLIF
CDR3 DNA: TGTGCTCTTGGGGAAGAAAGTCTAAGCCGCTCGTACTGGGGGATACGGGGACTCATCTTT

V gene: TRDV1
D gene: TRDD3
clone size: .
J gene: TRDJ1
CDR3 protein: CALGDYTGGPIRITDKLIF
CDR3 DNA: TGTGCTCTTGGGGACTATACTGGGGGGCCGATTCGGATCACCGATAAACTCATCTTT

V gene: TRDV1
D gene: TRDD3
clone size: .
J gene: TRDJ1
CDR3 protein: CALGGEKGDTRGSDKLIF
CDR3 DNA: TGTGCTCTTGGGGGTGAAAAGGGGGATACGCGAGGGAGCGATAAACTCATCTTT

V gene: TRDV2
D gene: TRDD3
clone size: .
J gene: TRDJ1
CDR3 protein: CACDAVTGESSTDKLIF
CDR3 DNA: TGTGCCTGTGACGCCGTTACTGGGGAATCCTCCACCGATAAACTCATCTTT

V gene: TRDV2
D gene: TRDD3
clone size: .
J gene: TRDJ1
CDR3 protein: CACDTPENWGAAKLDGKLIF
CDR3 DNA: TGTGCCTGTGACACTCCGGAGAACTGGGGGGCAGCTAAACTCGATGGTAAACTCATCTTT

V gene: TRDV1
D gene: .
clone size: .
J gene: TRDJ1
CDR3 protein: CALGDTDKLIF
CDR3 DNA: TGTGCTCTCGGAGACACCGATAAACTCATCTTT

V gene: TRDV1
D gene: .
clone size: .
J gene: TRDJ1
CDR3 protein: CALGPPLFSPPTNLTDKLIF
CDR3 DNA: TGTGCTCTTGGCCCCCCCCTCTTCTCACCCCCGACCAACCTCACCGATAAACTCATCTTT

V gene: TRDV2
D gene: TRDD3
clone size: large
J gene: TRDJ1
CDR3 protein: CACDPLVLGDTRTDKLIF
CDR3 DNA: TGTGCCTGTGATCCCCTCGTACTGGGGGATACGCGCACCGATAAACTCATCTTT

V gene: TRDV2
D gene: TRDD3
clone size: .
J gene: TRDJ1
CDR3 protein: CACDPVSPMGDTPENTDKLIF
CDR3 DNA: TGTGCCTGTGACCCAGTGAGTCCCATGGGGGATACGCCTGAGAACACCGATAAACTCATCTTT

V gene: TRDV1
D gene: TRDD3
clone size: .
J gene: TRDJ1
CDR3 protein: CALGDVYPEYWGTATYTDKLIF
CDR3 DNA: TGTGCTCTTGGGGACGTGTACCCTGAGTACTGGGGGACCGCGACCTACACCGATAAACTCATCTTT

V gene: TRDV2
D gene: .
clone size: .
J gene: TRDJ3
CDR3 protein: CACDTGELRYLSSWDTRQMFF
CDR3 DNA: TGTGCCTGTGACACCGGCGAGCTTCGGTACCTCAGCTCCTGGGACACCCGACAGATGTTTTTC

V gene: TRDV2
D gene: TRDD3
clone size: medium-sized
J gene: TRDJ1
CDR3 protein: CACDTVRLGDTRGPDKLIF
CDR3 DNA: TGTGCCTGTGACACCGTGCGTCTGGGGGATACAAGGGGCCCCGATAAACTCATCTTT

V gene: TRDV2
D gene: TRDD3
clone size: .
J gene: TRDJ1
CDR3 protein: CACDPLLGDTVNKLIF
CDR3 DNA: TGTGCCTGTGACCCACTACTGGGGGATACGGTTAATAAACTCATCTTT

V gene: TRDV2
D gene: TRDD3
clone size: medium-sized
J gene: TRDJ1
CDR3 protein: CACDTLGGYSPYTDKLIF
CDR3 DNA: TGTGCCTGTGACACCCTAGGGGGATACTCTCCGTACACCGATAAACTCATCTTT

V gene: TRDV2
D gene: TRDD3
clone size: .
J gene: TRDJ1
CDR3 protein: CACDALATFGGGPYTDKLIF
CDR3 DNA: TGTGCCTGTGACGCCCTAGCTACGTTTGGTGGGGGACCCTACACCGATAAACTCATCTTT

V gene: TRDV1
D gene: TRDD3
clone size: few
J gene: TRDJ1
CDR3 protein: CALGAPFFLSGDSYTDKLIF
CDR3 DNA: TGTGCTCTTGGGGCTCCCTTTTTTCTTTCGGGGGATTCGTACACCGATAAACTCATCTTT

V gene: TRDV2
D gene: TRDD3
clone size: .
J gene: TRDJ1
CDR3 protein: CACGTVGLSGGLSDKLIF
CDR3 DNA: TGTGCCTGTGGCACCGTTGGCCTTTCTGGGGGACTATCCGATAAACTCATCTTT

V gene: TRDV2
D gene: TRDD3
clone size: .
J gene: TRDJ1
CDR3 protein: CACDTLGDWNDKLIF
CDR3 DNA: TGTGCCTGTGACACCTTGGGGGATTGGAACGATAAACTCATCTTT

V gene: TRDV2
D gene: TRDD3
clone size: .
J gene: TRDJ1
CDR3 protein: CACDKLLGDIDTSWDTDKLIF
CDR3 DNA: TGTGCCTGTGACAAACTACTGGGGGATATTGACACCTCCTGGGACACCGATAAACTCATCTTT

V gene: TRDV2
D gene: TRDD3
clone size: .
J gene: TRDJ1
CDR3 protein: CACDALGDGRTDKLIF
CDR3 DNA: TGTGCCTGTGACGCACTGGGGGATGGCAGGACCGATAAACTCATCTTT

V gene: TRDV2
D gene: TRDD3
clone size: few
J gene: TRDJ1
CDR3 protein: CACDVLGESDKLIF
CDR3 DNA: TGTGCCTGTGATGTACTGGGGGAATCCGATAAACTCATCTTT

V gene: TRDV2
D gene: .
clone size: few
J gene: TRDJ1
CDR3 protein: CACDTLGPDDSYTDKLIF
CDR3 DNA: TGTGCCTGTGACACTCTGGGGCCAGACGATTCGTACACCGATAAACTCATCTTT

V gene: TRDV2
D gene: TRDD3
clone size: .
J gene: TRDJ1
CDR3 protein: CACDTLGYGGYTDKLIF
CDR3 DNA: TGTGCCTGTGACACCTTGGGATACGGCGGGTACACCGATAAACTCATCTTT

V gene: TRDV2
D gene: TRDD3
clone size: few
J gene: TRDJ2
CDR3 protein: CACDPMVVGDKSLTAQLFF
CDR3 DNA: TGTGCCTGTGACCCCATGGTGGTGGGGGATAAATCTTTGACAGCACAACTCTTCTTT

V gene: TRDV2
D gene: TRDD3
clone size: .
J gene: TRDJ1
CDR3 protein: CACDPIPRTGGARDKLIF
CDR3 DNA: TGTGCCTGTGACCCAATACCGCGTACTGGGGGAGCCAGGGATAAACTCATCTTT

V gene: TRDV2
D gene: TRDD3
clone size: .
J gene: TRDJ3
CDR3 protein: CACDTVALGDSPWDTRQMFF
CDR3 DNA: TGTGCCTGTGACACCGTTGCCCTGGGGGATTCCCCCTGGGACACCCGACAGATGTTTTTC

V gene: TRDV2
D gene: TRDD3
clone size: few
J gene: TRDJ3
CDR3 protein: CACDTIAFGDTSWDTRQMFF
CDR3 DNA: TGTGCCTGTGACACCATCGCCTTCGGGGATACCTCCTGGGACACCCGACAGATGTTTTTC

V gene: TRDV1
D gene: TRDD3
clone size: .
J gene: TRDJ2
CDR3 protein: CALGPRADTQSITAQLFF
CDR3 DNA: TGCGCTCTTGGGCCCCGCGCGGATACGCAGTCTATTACAGCACAACTCTTCTTT

V gene: TRDV1
D gene: .
clone size: .
J gene: TRDJ1
CDR3 protein: CALGERGTTGGRPADKLIF
CDR3 DNA: TGTGCTCTTGGGGAACGAGGTACGACGGGGGGCCGTCCTGCCGATAAACTCATCTTT

V gene: TRDV2
D gene: TRDD3
clone size: medium-sized
J gene: TRDJ1
CDR3 protein: CACDTVLVTGGSLHDKLIF
CDR3 DNA: TGTGCCTGTGACACCGTTCTGGTTACTGGGGGATCCTTACATGATAAACTCATCTTT

V gene: TRDV2
D gene: TRDD3
clone size: .
J gene: TRDJ1
CDR3 protein: CACVGVAGGNDKLIF
CDR3 DNA: TGTGCCTGTGTCGGGGTAGCTGGGGGGAACGATAAACTCATCTTT

V gene: TRDV1
D gene: .
clone size: few
J gene: TRDJ1
CDR3 protein: CALGERASEKLIF
CDR3 DNA: TGTGCTCTTGGGGAACGTGCCAGCGAGAAACTCATCTTT

V gene: TRDV1
D gene: TRDD3
clone size: .
J gene: TRDJ1
CDR3 protein: CALEAFLRYWGISKGEDKLIF
CDR3 DNA: TGTGCTCTTGAGGCCTTCCTAAGGTACTGGGGGATAAGTAAAGGGGAGGATAAACTCATCTTT